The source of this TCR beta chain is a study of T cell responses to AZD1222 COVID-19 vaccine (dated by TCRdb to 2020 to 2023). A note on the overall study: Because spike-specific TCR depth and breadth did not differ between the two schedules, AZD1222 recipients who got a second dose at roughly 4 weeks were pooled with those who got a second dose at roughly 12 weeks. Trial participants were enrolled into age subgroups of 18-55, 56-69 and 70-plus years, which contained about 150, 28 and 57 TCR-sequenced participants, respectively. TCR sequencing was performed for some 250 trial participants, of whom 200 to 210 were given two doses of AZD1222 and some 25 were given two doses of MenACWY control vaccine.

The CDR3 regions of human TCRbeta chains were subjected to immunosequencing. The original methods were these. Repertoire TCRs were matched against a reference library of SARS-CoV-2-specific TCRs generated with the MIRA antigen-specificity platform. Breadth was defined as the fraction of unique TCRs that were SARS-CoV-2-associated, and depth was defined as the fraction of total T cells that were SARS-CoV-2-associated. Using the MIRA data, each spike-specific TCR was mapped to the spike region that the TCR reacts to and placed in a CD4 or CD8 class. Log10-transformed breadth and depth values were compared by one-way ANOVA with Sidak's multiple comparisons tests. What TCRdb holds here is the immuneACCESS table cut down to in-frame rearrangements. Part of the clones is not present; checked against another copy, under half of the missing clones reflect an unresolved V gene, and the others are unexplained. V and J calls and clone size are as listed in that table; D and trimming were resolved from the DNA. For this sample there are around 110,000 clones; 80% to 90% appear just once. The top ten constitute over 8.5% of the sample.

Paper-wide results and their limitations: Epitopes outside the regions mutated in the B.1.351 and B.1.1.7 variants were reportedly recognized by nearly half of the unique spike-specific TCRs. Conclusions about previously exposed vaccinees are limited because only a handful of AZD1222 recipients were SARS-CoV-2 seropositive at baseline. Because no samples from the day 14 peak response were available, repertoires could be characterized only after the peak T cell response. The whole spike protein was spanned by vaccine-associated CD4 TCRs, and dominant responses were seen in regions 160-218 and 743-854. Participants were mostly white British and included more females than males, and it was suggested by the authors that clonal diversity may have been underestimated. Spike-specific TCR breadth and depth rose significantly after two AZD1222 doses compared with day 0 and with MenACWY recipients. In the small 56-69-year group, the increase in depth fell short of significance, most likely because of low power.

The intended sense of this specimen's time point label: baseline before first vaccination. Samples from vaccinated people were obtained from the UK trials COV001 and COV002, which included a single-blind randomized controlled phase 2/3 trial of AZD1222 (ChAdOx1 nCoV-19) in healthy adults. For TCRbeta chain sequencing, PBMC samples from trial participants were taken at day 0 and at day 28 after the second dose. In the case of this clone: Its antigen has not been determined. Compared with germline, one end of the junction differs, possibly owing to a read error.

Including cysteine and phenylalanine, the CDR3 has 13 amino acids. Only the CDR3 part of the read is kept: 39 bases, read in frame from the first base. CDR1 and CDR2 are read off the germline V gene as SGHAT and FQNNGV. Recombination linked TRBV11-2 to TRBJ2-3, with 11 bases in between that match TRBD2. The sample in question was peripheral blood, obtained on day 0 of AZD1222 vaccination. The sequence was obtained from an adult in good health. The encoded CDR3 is CASSPGLAGGLDF. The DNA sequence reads TGTGCCAGCAGCCCAGGGTTAGCGGGGGGGCTGGATTTT.